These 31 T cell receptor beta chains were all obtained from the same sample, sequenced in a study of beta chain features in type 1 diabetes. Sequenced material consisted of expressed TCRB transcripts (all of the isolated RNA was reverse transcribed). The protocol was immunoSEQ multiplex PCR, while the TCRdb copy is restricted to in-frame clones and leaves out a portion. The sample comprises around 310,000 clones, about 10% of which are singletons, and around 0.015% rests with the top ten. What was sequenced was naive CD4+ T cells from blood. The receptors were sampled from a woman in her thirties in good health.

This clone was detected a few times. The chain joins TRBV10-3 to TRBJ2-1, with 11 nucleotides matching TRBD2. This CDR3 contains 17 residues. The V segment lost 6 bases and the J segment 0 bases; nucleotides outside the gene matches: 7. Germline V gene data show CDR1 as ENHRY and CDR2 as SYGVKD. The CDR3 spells CAIRELAGDSSYNEQFF. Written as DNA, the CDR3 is TGTGCCATCAGGGAACTAGCGGGAGACAGCTCCTACAATGAGCAGTTCTTC.

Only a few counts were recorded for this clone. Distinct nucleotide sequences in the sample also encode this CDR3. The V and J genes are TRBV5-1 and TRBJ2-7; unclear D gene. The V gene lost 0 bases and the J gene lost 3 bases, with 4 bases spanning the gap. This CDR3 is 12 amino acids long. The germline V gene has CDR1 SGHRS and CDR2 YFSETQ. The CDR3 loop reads CASSLGDYEQYF. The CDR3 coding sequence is TGCGCCAGCAGCTTGGGAGACTACGAGCAGTACTTC.

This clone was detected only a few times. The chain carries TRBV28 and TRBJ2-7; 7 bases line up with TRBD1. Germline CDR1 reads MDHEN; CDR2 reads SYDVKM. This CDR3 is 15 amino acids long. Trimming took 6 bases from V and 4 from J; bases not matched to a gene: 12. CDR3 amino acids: CASSPGTASKYEQYF. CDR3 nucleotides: TGTGCCAGCAGCCCGGGGACAGCCTCGAAATACGAGCAGTACTTC.

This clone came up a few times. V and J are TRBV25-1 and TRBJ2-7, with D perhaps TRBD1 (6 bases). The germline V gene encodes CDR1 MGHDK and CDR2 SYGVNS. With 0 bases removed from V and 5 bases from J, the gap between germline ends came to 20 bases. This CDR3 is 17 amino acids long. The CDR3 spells CASSEYSPGRGMNEQYF. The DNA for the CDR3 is TGTGCCAGCAGTGAATACTCCCCCGGCAGGGGAATGAACGAGCAGTACTTC.

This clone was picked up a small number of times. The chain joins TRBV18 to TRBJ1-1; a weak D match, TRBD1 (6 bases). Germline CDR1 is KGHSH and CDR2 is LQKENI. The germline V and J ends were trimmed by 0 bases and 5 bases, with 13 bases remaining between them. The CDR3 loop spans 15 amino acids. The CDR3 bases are TGTGCCAGCTCACCACCGCCGGACAGAGGAACTGAAGCTTTCTTT. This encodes CASSPPPDRGTEAFF.

The CDR3 region has the DNA TGTGCCAGCGAATTAGCGGGAGGGTCTATAGAGCAGTACTTC. Protein product: CASELAGGSIEQYF. The V gene is TRBV6-6, the J gene TRBJ2-7; the match to TRBD2 covers 11 bases. There are 14 residues in the CDR3. Germline V CDR1 and CDR2: MNHNY, SVGAGI (reference sequence). J was trimmed by 7 bases and V by 8 bases; bases with no gene match: 10.

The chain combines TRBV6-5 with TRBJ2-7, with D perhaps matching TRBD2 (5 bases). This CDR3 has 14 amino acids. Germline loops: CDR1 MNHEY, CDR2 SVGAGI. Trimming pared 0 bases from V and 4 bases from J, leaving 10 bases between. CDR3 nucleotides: TGTGCCAGCAGTTACTCGGAGGCCTCGTACGAGCAGTACTTC. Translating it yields CASSYSEASYEQYF.

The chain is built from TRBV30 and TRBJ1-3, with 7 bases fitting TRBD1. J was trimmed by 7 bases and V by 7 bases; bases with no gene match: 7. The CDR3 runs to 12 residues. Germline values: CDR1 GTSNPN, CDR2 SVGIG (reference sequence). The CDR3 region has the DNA TGTGCCTCCTACAGGGGAAGCAACACCATATATTTT. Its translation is CASYRGSNTIYF.

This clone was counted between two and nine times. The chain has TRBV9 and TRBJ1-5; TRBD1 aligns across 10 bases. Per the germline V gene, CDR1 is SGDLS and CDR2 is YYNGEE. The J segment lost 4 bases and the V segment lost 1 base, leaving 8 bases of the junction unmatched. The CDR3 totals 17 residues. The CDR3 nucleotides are TGTGCCAGCAGCGTACCCGGGACAGGGGAGGGGAATCAGCCCCAGCATTTT. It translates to CASSVPGTGEGNQPQHF.

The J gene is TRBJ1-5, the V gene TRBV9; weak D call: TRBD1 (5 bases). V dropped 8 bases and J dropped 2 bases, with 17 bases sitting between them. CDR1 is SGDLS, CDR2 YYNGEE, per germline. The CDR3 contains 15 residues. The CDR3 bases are TGTGCCAGTCAGTCCCTTTCGGGGGGCAATCAGCCCCAGCATTTT. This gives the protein CASQSLSGGNQPQHF.

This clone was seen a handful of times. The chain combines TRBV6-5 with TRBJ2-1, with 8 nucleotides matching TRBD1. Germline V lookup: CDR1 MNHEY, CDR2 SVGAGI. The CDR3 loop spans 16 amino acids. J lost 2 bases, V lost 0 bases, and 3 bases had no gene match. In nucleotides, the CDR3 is TGTGCCAGCAGTTACTCCGGGACAGGAACCTACAATGAGCAGTTCTTC. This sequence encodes CASSYSGTGTYNEQFF.

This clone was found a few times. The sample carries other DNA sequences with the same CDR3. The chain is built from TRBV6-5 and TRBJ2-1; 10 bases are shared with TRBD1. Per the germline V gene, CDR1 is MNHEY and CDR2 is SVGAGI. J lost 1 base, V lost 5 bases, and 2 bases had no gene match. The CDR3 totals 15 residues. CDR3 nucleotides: TGTGCCAGCAGTCCGGACAGGGGGTCCTACAATGAGCAGTTCTTC. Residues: CASSPDRGSYNEQFF.

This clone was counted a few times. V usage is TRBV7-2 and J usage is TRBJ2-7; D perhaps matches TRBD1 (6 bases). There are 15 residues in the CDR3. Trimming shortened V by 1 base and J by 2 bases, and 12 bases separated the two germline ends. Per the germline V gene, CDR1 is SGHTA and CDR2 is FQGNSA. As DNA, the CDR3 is TGTGCCAGCAGCTTAGACCCGACAGGAGCCTACGAGCAGTACTTC. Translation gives CASSLDPTGAYEQYF.

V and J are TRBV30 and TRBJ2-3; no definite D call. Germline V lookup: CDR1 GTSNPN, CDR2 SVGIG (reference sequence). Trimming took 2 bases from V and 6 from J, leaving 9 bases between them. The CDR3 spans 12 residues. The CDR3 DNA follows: TGTGCCTGGAGTCCGCTAGTGGATACGCAGTATTTT. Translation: CAWSPLVDTQYF. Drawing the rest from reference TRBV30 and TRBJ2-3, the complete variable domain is SQTIHQWPATLVQPVGSPLSLECTVEGTSNPNLYWYRQAAGRGLQLLFYSVGIGQISSEVPQNLSASRPQDRQFILSSKKLLLSDSGFYLCAWSPLVDTQYFGPGTRLTVL.

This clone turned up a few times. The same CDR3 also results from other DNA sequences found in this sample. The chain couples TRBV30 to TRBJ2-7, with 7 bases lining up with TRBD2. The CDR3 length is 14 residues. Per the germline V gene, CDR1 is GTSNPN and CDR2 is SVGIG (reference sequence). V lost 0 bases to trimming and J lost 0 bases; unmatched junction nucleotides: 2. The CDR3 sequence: CAWSVGGSSYEQYF. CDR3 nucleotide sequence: TGTGCCTGGAGTGTAGGCGGGAGCTCCTACGAGCAGTACTTC.

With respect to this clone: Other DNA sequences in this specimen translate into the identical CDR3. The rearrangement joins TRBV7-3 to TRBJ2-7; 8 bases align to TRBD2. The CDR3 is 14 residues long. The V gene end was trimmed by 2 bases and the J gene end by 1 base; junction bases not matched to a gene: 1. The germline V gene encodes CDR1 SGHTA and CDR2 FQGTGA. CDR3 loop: CASSLAGGSYEQYF. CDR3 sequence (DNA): TGTGCCAGCAGCTTAGCGGGAGGATCCTACGAGCAGTACTTC.

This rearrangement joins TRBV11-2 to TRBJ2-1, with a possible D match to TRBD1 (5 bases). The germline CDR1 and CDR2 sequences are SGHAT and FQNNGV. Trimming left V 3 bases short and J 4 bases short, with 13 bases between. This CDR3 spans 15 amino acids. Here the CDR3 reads CASSLRQPRYNEQFF. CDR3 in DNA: TGTGCCAGCAGCTTGAGACAGCCGAGGTACAATGAGCAGTTCTTC.

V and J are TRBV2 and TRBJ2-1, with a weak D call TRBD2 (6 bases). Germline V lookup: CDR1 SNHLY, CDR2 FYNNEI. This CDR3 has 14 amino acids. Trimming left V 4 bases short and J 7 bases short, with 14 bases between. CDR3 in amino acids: CASSAISGGNEQFF. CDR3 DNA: TGTGCCAGCAGTGCGATTAGCGGCGGAAATGAGCAGTTCTTC.

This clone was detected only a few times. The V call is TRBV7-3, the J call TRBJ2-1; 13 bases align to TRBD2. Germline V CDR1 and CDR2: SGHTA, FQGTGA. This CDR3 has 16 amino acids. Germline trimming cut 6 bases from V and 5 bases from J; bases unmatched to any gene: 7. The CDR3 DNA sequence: TGTGCCAGCAGTTTACGACTAGCGGGAGGTAACAATGAGCAGTTCTTC. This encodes CASSLRLAGGNNEQFF.

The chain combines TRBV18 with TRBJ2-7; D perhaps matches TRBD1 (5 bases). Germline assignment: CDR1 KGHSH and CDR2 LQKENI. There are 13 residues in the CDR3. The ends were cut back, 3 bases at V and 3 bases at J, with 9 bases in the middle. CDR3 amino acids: CASSPAGNYEQYF. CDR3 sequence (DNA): TGTGCCAGCTCACCGGCAGGGAACTACGAGCAGTACTTC.

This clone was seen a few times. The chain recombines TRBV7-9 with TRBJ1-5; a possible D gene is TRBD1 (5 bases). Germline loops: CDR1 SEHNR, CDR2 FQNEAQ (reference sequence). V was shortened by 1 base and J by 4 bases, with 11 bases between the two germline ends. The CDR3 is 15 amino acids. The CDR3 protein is CASSLDNRGNQPQHF. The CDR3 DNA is TGTGCCAGCAGCTTAGACAACCGGGGGAATCAGCCCCAGCATTTT.

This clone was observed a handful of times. This CDR3 reads CASSDRGRWDEQFF. The CDR3 bases are TGTGCCAGCAGTGACAGGGGTAGATGGGATGAGCAGTTCTTC. The chain links TRBV6-4 to TRBJ2-1; maybe TRBD1 (5 bases). CDR1 and CDR2 from the germline V gene are MRHNA and SNTAGT. This CDR3 contains 14 residues. V lost 2 bases, J lost 8 bases, and 13 bases lay in between.

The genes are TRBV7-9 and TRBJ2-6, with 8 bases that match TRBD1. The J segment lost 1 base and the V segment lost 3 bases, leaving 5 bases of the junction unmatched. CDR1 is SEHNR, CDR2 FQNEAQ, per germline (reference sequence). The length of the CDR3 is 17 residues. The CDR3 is CASSFPGGASGANVLTF. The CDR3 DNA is TGTGCCAGCAGCTTCCCAGGGGGCGCGTCTGGGGCCAACGTCCTGACTTTC.

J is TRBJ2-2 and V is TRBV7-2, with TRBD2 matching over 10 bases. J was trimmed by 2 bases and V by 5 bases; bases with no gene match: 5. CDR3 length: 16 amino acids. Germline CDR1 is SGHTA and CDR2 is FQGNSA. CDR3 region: CASSPTLAGNTGELFF. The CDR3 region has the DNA TGTGCCAGCAGCCCCACACTAGCGGGAAACACCGGGGAGCTGTTTTTT.

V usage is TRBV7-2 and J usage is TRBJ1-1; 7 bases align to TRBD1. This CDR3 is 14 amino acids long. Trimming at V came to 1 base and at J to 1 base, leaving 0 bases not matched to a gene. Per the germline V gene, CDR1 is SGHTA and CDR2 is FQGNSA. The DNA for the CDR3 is TGTGCCAGCAGCTTAGGGGACAGGAACACTGAAGCTTTCTTT. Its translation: CASSLGDRNTEAFF.

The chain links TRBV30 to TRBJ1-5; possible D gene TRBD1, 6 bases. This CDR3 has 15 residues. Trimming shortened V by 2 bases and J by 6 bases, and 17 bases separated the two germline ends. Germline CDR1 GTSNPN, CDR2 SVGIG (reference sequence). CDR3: CAWSRTDGYSQPQHF. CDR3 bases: TGTGCCTGGAGTCGGACAGACGGATACAGTCAGCCCCAGCATTTT.

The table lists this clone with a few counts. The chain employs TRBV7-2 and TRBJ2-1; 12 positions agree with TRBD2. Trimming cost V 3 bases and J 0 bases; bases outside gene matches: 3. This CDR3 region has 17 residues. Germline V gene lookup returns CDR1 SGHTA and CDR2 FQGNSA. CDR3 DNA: TGTGCCAGCAGCTTTCGACTAGCGGGGGACTCCTACAATGAGCAGTTCTTC. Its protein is CASSFRLAGDSYNEQFF.

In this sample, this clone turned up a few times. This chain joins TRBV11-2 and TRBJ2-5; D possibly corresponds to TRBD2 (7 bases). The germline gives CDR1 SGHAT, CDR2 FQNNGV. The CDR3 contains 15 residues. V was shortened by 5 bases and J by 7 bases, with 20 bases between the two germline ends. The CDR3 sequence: CASSPQQGGKWTQYF. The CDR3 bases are TGTGCCAGCAGCCCTCAACAGGGAGGGAAGTGGACCCAGTACTTC. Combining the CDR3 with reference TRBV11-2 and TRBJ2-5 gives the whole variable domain EAGVAQSPRYKIIEKRQSVAFWCNPISGHATLYWYQQILGQGPKLLIQFQNNGVVDDSQLPKDRFSAERLKGVDSTLKIQPAKLEDSAVYLCASSPQQGGKWTQYFGPGTRLLVL.

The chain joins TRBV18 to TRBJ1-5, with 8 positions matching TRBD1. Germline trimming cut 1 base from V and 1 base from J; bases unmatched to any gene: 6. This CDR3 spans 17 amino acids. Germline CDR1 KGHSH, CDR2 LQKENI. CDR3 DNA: TGTGCCAGCTCACCACAGTCAGGGGGCACAAGCAATCAGCCCCAGCATTTT. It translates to CASSPQSGGTSNQPQHF.

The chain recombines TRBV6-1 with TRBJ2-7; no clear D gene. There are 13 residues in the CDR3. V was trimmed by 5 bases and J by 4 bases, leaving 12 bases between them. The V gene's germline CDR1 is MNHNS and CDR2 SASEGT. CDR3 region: CASSWQVGYEQYF. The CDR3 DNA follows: TGTGCCAGCAGTTGGCAAGTCGGGTACGAGCAGTACTTC.

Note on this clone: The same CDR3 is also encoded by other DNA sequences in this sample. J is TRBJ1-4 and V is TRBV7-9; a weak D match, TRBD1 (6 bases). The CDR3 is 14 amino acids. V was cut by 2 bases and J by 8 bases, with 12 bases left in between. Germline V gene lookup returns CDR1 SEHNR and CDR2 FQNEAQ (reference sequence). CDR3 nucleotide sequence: TGTGCCAGCAGCTTACAGGGGTTAGGCGAAAAACTGTTTTTT. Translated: CASSLQGLGEKLFF. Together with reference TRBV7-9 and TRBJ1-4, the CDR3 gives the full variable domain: DTGVSQNPRHKITKRGQNVTFRCDPISEHNRLYWYRQTLGQGPEFLTYFQNEAQLEKSRLLSDRFSAERPKGSFSTLEIQRTEQGDSAMYLCASSLQGLGEKLFFGSGTQLSVL.